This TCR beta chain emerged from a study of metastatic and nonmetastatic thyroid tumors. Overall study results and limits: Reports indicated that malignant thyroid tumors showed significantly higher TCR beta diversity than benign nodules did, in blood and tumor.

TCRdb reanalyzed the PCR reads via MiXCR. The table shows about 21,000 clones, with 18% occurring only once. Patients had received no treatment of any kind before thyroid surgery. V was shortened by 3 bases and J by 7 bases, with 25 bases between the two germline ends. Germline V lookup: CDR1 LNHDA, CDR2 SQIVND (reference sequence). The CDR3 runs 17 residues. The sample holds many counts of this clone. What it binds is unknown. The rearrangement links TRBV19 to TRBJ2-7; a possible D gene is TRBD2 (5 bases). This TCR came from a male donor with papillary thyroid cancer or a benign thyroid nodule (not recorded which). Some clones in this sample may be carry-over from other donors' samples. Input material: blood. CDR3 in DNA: TGTGCCAGTAGTATTCCCTCGGGAAAGTCATCTACGGGGGAGCAGTACTTC. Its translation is CASSIPSGKSSTGEQYF.